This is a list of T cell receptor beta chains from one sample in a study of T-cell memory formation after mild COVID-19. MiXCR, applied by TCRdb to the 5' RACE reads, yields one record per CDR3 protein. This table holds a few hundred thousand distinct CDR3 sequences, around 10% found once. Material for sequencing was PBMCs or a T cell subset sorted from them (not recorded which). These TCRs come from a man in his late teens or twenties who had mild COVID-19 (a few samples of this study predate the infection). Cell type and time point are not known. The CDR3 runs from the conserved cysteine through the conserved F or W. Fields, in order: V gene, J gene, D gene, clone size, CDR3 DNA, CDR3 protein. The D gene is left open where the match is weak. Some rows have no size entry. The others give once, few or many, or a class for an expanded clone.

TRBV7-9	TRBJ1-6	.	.	TGTGCCAGCAGCTTACCGGGGTCCCAACCCCTCCACTTT	CASSLPGSQPLHF
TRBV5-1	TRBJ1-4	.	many	TGCGCCAGCAGCTTGGAATCTAATGAAAAACTGTTTTTT	CASSLESNEKLFF
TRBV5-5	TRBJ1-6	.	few	TGTGCCAGCAGCTTTGTTGGACCGAATTCACCCCTCCACTTT	CASSFVGPNSPLHF
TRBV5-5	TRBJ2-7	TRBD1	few	TGTGCCAGCAGCAACCGGGACAGGGCACACGAGCAGTACTTC	CASSNRDRAHEQYF
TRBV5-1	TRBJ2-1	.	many	TGCGCCAGCAGCTTCGGTTTAGCCCCGGGATCCACATATTTAAACAATGAGCAGTTCTTC	CASSFGLAPGSTYLNNEQFF
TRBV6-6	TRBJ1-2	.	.	TGTGCCAGCAGTTACTCGCACGGAACAGATGATCCCTATGGCTACACCTTC	CASSYSHGTDDPYGYTF
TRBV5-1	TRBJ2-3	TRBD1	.	TGCGCCAGCAGCTTGGGGGACAGGGAGGCAGAGACGCAGTATTTT	CASSLGDREAETQYF
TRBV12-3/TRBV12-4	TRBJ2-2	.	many	TGTGCCAGCAGACGGGGGCGAACCGGGGAGCTGTTTTTT	CASRRGRTGELFF
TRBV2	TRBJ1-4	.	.	TGTGCCAGCAGGAACAGACGCTCAACTAATGAAAAACTGTTTTTT	CASRNRRSTNEKLFF
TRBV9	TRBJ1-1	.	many	TGTGCCAGCAGCGTGCAGGGTACGAACACTGAAGCTTTCTTT	CASSVQGTNTEAFF
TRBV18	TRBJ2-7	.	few	TGTGCCAGCTCACCCAGTGACGGCTCCTACGAGCAGTACTTC	CASSPSDGSYEQYF
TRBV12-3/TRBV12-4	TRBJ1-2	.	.	TGTGCCAGCAGTTTGGATCTGCGCGACTATGGCTACACCTTC	CASSLDLRDYGYTF
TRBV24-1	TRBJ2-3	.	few	TGTGCCACCAGTGATTTGATTGGATTGGGCACAGATACGCAGTATTTT	CATSDLIGLGTDTQYF
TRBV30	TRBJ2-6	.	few	TGTGCCTGGAGGGATTCAGGGACTGGGGCCAACGTCCTGACTTTC	CAWRDSGTGANVLTF
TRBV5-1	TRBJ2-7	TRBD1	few	TGCGCCAGCGGACGGACAGGGAGGAGGTCCTACGAGCAGTACTTC	CASGRTGRRSYEQYF
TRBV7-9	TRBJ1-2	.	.	TGTGCCAGCAGCTTAGGGACCCTTTCCGGCTACACCTTC	CASSLGTLSGYTF
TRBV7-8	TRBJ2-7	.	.	TGTGCCAGCAGCCAAAGGACGCCTCTGCTCTCCTACGAGCAGTACTTC	CASSQRTPLLSYEQYF
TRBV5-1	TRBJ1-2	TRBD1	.	TGCGCCAGCAGCAATACAGGGGCGCGGTATGGCTACACCTTC	CASSNTGARYGYTF
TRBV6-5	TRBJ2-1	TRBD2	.	TGTGCCAGCAGTTACCCTAACACTAGCGGGGATTACAATGAGCAGTTCTTC	CASSYPNTSGDYNEQFF
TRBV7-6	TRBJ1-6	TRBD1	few	TGTGCCAGCTCCCGGCGGACAGGGGAAAATTCACCCCTCCACTTT	CASSRRTGENSPLHF
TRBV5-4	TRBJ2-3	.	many	TGTGCCAGCAGCCTAGGGAGGGATACGCAGTATTTT	CASSLGRDTQYF
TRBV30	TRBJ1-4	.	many	TGTGCCTGGAGTTCGGGTCGGGCAGGGCCTAATGAAAAACTGTTTTTT	CAWSSGRAGPNEKLFF
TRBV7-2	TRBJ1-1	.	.	TGTGCCAGCAGCTTATACAGGGATTGGGCTTTCTTT	CASSLYRDWAFF
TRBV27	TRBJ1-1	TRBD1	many	TGTGCCAGCAGTTTTGAGGGACAGGGTCACACTGAAGCTTTCTTT	CASSFEGQGHTEAFF
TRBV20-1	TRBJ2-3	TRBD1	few	TGCAGTGCGGGCCCCGGACAGGGAATGACAGATACGCAGTATTTT	CSAGPGQGMTDTQYF
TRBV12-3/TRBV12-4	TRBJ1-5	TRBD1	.	TGTGCCAGCAGGATGGGACAGGCTCAGCCCCAGCATTTT	CASRMGQAQPQHF
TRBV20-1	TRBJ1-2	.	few	TGCAGTGCTAGAGATCAAGGGGAGATCTTCTATGGCTACACCTTC	CSARDQGEIFYGYTF
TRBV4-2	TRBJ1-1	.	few	TGTGCCAGCAGCCATGTGGGGCAGGCGAACACTGAAGCTTTCTTT	CASSHVGQANTEAFF
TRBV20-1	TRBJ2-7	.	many	TGCAGTGCTAGAGAGAGGACGGATTACGAGCAGTACTTC	CSARERTDYEQYF
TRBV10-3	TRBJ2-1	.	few	TGTGCCATCAGTGACAGGGGACGGGTCAGTGGGCAGTTCTTC	CAISDRGRVSGQFF
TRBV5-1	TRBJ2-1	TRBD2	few	TGCGCCAGCAGCTTGGTCCCAGCGGGGTACAATGAGCAGTTCTTC	CASSLVPAGYNEQFF
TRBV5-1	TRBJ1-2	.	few	TGCGCCAGCAGCTTTCCTCAGGGGTTGGATGGCTACACCTTC	CASSFPQGLDGYTF
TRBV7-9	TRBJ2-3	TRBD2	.	TGTGCCAGCAGAGCGGAGCTAGCGGGGGGGCCGGGAGATACGCAGTATTTT	CASRAELAGGPGDTQYF
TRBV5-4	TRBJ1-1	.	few	TGTGCCAGCAGCGCCGACGGGAGGAACACTGAAGCTTTCTTT	CASSADGRNTEAFF